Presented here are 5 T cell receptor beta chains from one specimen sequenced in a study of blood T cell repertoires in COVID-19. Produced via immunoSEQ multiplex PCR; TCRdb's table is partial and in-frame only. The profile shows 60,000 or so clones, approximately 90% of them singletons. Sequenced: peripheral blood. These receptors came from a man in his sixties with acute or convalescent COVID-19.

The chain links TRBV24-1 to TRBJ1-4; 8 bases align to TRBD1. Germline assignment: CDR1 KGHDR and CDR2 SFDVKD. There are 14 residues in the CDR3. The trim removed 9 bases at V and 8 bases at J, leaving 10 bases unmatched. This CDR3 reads CATAAGDRPEKLFF. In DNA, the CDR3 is TGTGCCACCGCCGCGGGGGACAGGCCGGAAAAACTGTTTTTT.

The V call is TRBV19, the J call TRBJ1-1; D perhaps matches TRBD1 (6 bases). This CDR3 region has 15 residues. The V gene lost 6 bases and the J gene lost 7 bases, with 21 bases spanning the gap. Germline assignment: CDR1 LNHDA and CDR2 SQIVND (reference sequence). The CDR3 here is CASRPGIGQGLEAFF. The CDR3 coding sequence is TGTGCCAGTAGGCCCGGTATAGGTCAGGGGCTTGAAGCTTTCTTT.

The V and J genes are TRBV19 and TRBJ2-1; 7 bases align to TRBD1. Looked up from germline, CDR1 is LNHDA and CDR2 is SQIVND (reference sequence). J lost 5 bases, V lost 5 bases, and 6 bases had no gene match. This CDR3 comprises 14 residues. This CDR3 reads CASSPGTDNNEQFF. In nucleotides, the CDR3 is TGTGCCAGTAGTCCCGGGACAGACAACAATGAGCAGTTCTTC.

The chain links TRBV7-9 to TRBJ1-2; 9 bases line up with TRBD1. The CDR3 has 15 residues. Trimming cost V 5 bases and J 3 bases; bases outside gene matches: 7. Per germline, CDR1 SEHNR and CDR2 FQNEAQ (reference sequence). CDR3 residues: CASSAKTGGDYGYTF. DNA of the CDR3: TGTGCCAGCAGCGCGAAGACAGGGGGGGACTATGGCTACACCTTC.

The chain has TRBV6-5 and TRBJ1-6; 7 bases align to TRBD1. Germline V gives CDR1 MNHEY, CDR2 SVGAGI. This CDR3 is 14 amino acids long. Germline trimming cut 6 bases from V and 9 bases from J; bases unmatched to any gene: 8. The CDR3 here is CASSWRDRSSPLHF. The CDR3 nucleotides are TGTGCCAGCAGCTGGCGGGACAGATCTTCACCCCTCCACTTT.